Sequencing of this T cell receptor (beta chain) was carried out in a study of Ad26.COV2.S vaccination and SARS-CoV-2 variants. TCRdb keeps only in-frame clones here, not all; method: immunoSEQ multiplex PCR. The repertoire includes some 350,000 clones, 92% of them detected once, and 3% to 5% sits in the top ten. Only one count was recorded for this clone. V shed 3 bases and J shed 1 base, with 9 bases lying between them. Germline V gives CDR1 LNHDA, CDR2 SQIVND (reference sequence). The CDR3 contains 14 residues. The receptor comes from a human donor who had recovered from COVID-19. The V call is TRBV19, the J call TRBJ1-1; D uncertain. The sequenced sample was peripheral blood, obtained after recovery from COVID-19. This CDR3 reads CASSMGRANTEAFF. The CDR3 DNA sequence: TGTGCCAGTAGTATGGGTCGTGCGAACACTGAAGCTTTCTTT. The variable domain in full, completed from reference TRBV19 and TRBJ1-1, reads DGGITQSPKYLFRKEGQNVTLSCEQNLNHDAMYWYRQDPGQGLRLIYYSQIVNDFQKGDIAEGYSVSREKKESFPLTVTSAQKNPTAFYLCASSMGRANTEAFFGQGTRLTVV.